The 5 T cell receptor beta chains below come from one sample, sequenced in a study of radiation and T cells in renal cell carcinoma (TCRdb year 2020). This specimen's time point label, per the study, means: tumor resected at nephrectomy. The label giving this sample's treatment or condition can be read as: 15 Gy SBRT to primary tumor, nephrectomy 4 weeks later. The library was prepared using the immunoSEQ multiplex PCR assay. Entries here come from immuneACCESS through TCRdb and include only in-frame sequences with V and J called. Some clones fail to appear in such tables; in the studies checked, an unresolved V gene covers under half of the shortfall, and the cause of the remainder is unknown. This sample lists under 25,000 clones; roughly 62% were detected once. 12% of the sample is in the top ten clones. The source material was tumor tissue, sampled from a patient whose treatment included radiotherapy and nephrectomy. These receptors originate from a woman in her 70s with renal cell carcinoma.

The chain links TRBV7-9 to TRBJ2-1, with D tentatively TRBD1 (6 bases). Deletions cut 1 base from V and 4 bases from J, with 11 bases between. Germline CDR1 reads SEHNR; CDR2 reads FQNEAQ (reference sequence). The CDR3 has 15 amino acids. CDR3: CASSLDGTGYNEQFF. The CDR3 DNA is TGTGCCAGCAGCTTAGACGGTACAGGGTACAATGAGCAGTTCTTC. Based on the CDR3 plus reference TRBV7-9 and TRBJ2-1, the full variable domain is DTGVSQNPRHKITKRGQNVTFRCDPISEHNRLYWYRQTLGQGPEFLTYFQNEAQLEKSRLLSDRFSAERPKGSFSTLEIQRTEQGDSAMYLCASSLDGTGYNEQFFGPGTRLTVL.

This clone has just a few counts. The gene calls are TRBV28 and TRBJ2-7; the D is unclear. Germline CDR1 reads MDHEN; CDR2 reads SYDVKM. Trimming shortened V by 5 bases and J by 0 bases, and 11 bases separated the two germline ends. The CDR3 runs to 14 residues. This CDR3 reads CASSKRVYSYEQYF. Here the CDR3 DNA reads TGTGCCAGCAGTAAACGAGTATACTCCTACGAGCAGTACTTC.

Concerning this clone itself: This same CDR3 is encoded by further DNA sequences in the sample. The chain employs TRBV7-2 and TRBJ1-1; no clear D. CDR1 is SGHTA and CDR2 is FQGNSA in the germline V gene. Trimming shortened V by 3 bases and J by 1 base, and 3 bases separated the two germline ends. The CDR3 contains 12 residues. CDR3 amino acids: CASSFGNTEAFF. For the CDR3, the DNA is TGTGCCAGCAGCTTTGGGAACACTGAAGCTTTCTTT.

This clone is medium-sized in the sample. The V call is TRBV7-8, the J call TRBJ1-5; no reliable D call. Per germline, CDR1 SGHVS and CDR2 FQNEAQ. The CDR3 totals 16 residues. V shed 1 base and J shed 0 bases, with 10 bases lying between them. The chain's CDR3 is CASSLETAYSNQPQHF. CDR3 sequence (DNA): TGTGCCAGCAGCTTAGAAACAGCCTATAGCAATCAGCCCCAGCATTTT.

DNA for the CDR3: TGTGCCAGCAGCTTGGGACAGTCTGGGGAGACCCAGTACTTC. It encodes CASSLGQSGETQYF. This chain connects TRBV7-3 to TRBJ2-5; 7 bases map to TRBD1. Looked up from germline, CDR1 is SGHTA and CDR2 is FQGTGA. Unmatched junction bases numbered 6, after V lost 3 bases and J lost 5 bases. The CDR3 totals 14 residues.